Listed here are 29 T cell receptor beta chains from one sample, sequenced in a study of shared clonotypes between healthy human individuals. The method was immunoSEQ multiplex PCR; TCRdb's version includes in-frame clones alone and lacks a portion of them. The sample includes some 630,000 clones, less than 80% of them seen just once. Sample: memory CD4+ T cells sorted from blood. The subset here: CD45RA-negative fraction. The receptors here all came from a woman aged 25 to 45 in good health.

The V call is TRBV5-4, the J call TRBJ2-1; D uncertain. CDR3 length: 13 residues. Germline V lookup: CDR1 SGHNT, CDR2 YYREEE (reference sequence). V dropped 4 bases and J dropped 6 bases, with 11 bases sitting between them. CDR3 in DNA: TGTGCCAGCAGCCGGAAGGCAAGCAATGAGCAGTTCTTC. It encodes CASSRKASNEQFF.

The gene calls are TRBV5-1 and TRBJ1-3; perhaps TRBD1 as D (5 bases). V was pared by 2 bases and J by 4 bases, with 16 bases between. CDR1 and CDR2 from the germline V gene are SGHRS and YFSETQ. The CDR3 spans 16 residues. As DNA, the CDR3 is TGCGCCAGCAGCTTAGAACCGGGACGCTCAGGAAACACCATATATTTT. This codes for CASSLEPGRSGNTIYF.

This chain uses TRBV6-6 with TRBJ1-1; TRBD1 might be the D (5 bases). The CDR3 runs to 13 residues. Between the trimmed V and J ends, which lost 2 bases and 7 bases, there was a span of 11 bases. Per germline, CDR1 MNHNY and CDR2 SVGAGI (reference sequence). CDR3 sequence: CASSYLGGYEAFF. In DNA, the CDR3 is TGTGCCAGCAGTTACCTCGGGGGGTATGAAGCTTTCTTT.

The chain has TRBV11-2 and TRBJ1-5; 7 positions match TRBD1. Trimming took 1 base from V and 6 from J; bases not matched to a gene: 6. Germline CDR1 is SGHAT and CDR2 is FQNNGV. There are 15 residues in the CDR3. The CDR3 bases are TGTGCCAGCAGCTTAGGGGGACAGACTAGTCAGCCCCAGCATTTT. The encoded protein is CASSLGGQTSQPQHF. Full variable domain (outside the CDR3, taken from reference TRBV11-2 and TRBJ1-5): EAGVAQSPRYKIIEKRQSVAFWCNPISGHATLYWYQQILGQGPKLLIQFQNNGVVDDSQLPKDRFSAERLKGVDSTLKIQPAKLEDSAVYLCASSLGGQTSQPQHFGDGTRLSIL.

V is TRBV18 and J is TRBJ2-7; TRBD2 aligns across 14 bases. The germline gives CDR1 KGHSH, CDR2 LQKENI. Trimming took 6 bases from V and 7 from J; bases not matched to a gene: 11. The CDR3 runs to 16 residues. CDR3 protein: CASSGQPGLAGVEQYF. CDR3 DNA: TGTGCCAGCTCGGGACAACCGGGACTAGCGGGAGTGGAGCAGTACTTC.

This clone appeared a few times. The chain is built from TRBV18 and TRBJ2-1; possibly TRBD2 for D (6 bases). The CDR3 spans 14 residues. V was cut by 3 bases and J by 6 bases, with 12 bases left in between. CDR1 KGHSH and CDR2 LQKENI come from the germline V gene. The CDR3 region is CASSPEGGINEQFF. In DNA, the CDR3 is TGTGCCAGCTCACCGGAGGGTGGTATCAATGAGCAGTTCTTC.

The V and J genes are TRBV6-5 and TRBJ1-5, with 9 bases fitting TRBD1. V dropped 6 bases and J dropped 0; count of bases not matched to a gene: 3. CDR1 and CDR2 (germline): MNHEY, SVGAGI. The CDR3 sequence is 15 residues long. The DNA for the CDR3 is TGTGCCAGCAGGACAGGGGGAAATAGCAATCAGCCCCAGCATTTT. Translated, it gives CASRTGGNSNQPQHF.

The rearrangement joins TRBV6-1 to TRBJ2-7, with 14 bases lining up with TRBD2. The germline V gene encodes CDR1 MNHNS and CDR2 SASEGT. The CDR3 contains 15 residues. V lost 6 bases and J lost 5; bases outside the gene matches: 6. DNA for the CDR3: TGTGCCAGCAGGCCGGGGGGACTAGCGGGAGACGAGCAGTACTTC. It specifies CASRPGGLAGDEQYF.

The gene calls are TRBV30 and TRBJ1-2; possibly TRBD1 for D (6 bases). This CDR3 comprises 14 residues. Germline loops: CDR1 GTSNPN, CDR2 SVGIG (reference sequence). Trimming left V 0 bases short and J 12 bases short, with 20 bases between. The CDR3: CAWSVIQGISGNTF. Written as DNA, the CDR3 is TGTGCCTGGAGTGTCATCCAGGGGATTAGTGGTAACACCTTC.

This chain uses TRBV19 with TRBJ1-2; D perhaps matches TRBD1 (6 bases). Per germline, CDR1 LNHDA and CDR2 SQIVND (reference sequence). The V end lost 4 bases, the J end lost 1 base, and 16 bases lay between the germline ends. The CDR3 loop spans 16 amino acids. CDR3 DNA: TGTGCCAGTAGTAGACTCCGGGACACGAGTAACTATGGCTACACCTTC. It codes for CASSRLRDTSNYGYTF.

Only a few counts were recorded for this clone. The chain employs TRBV29-1 and TRBJ2-2; D could derive from TRBD1 or TRBD2 (5 bases each). Trimming cost V 2 bases and J 5 bases, with 12 bases left between them. CDR1 is SQVTM, CDR2 ANQGSEA, per germline. This CDR3 contains 14 residues. CDR3 amino acids: CSVEMGRETGELFF. The CDR3 region has the DNA TGCAGCGTTGAAATGGGACGGGAAACCGGGGAGCTGTTTTTT.

The chain recombines TRBV5-1 with TRBJ2-3; TRBD1 might be the D (5 bases). Deletions cut 3 bases from V and 2 bases from J, with 10 bases between. CDR3 size: 14 residues. Germline V gene sequence: CDR1 SGHRS, CDR2 YFSETQ. CDR3 sequence (DNA): TGCGCCAGCAGCTCAGGACACCCCACAGATACGCAGTATTTT. Its translation: CASSSGHPTDTQYF.

This chain uses TRBV30 with TRBJ1-5, with TRBD1 matching over 8 bases. The ends lost 5 bases at V and 6 bases at J; junction bases unmatched: 3. Germline V CDR1 and CDR2: GTSNPN, SVGIG (reference sequence). The CDR3 consists of 12 residues. The CDR3 nucleotides read TGTGCCTGGGCGACAGGGGCTCAGCCCCAGCATTTT. Residues: CAWATGAQPQHF.

The rearrangement uses TRBV30 and TRBJ2-1; D unresolved. This CDR3 region has 12 residues. The germline gives CDR1 GTSNPN, CDR2 SVGIG (reference sequence). Trimming left V 4 bases short and J 4 bases short, with 8 bases between. CDR3 in DNA: TGTGCCTGGACCGACGTATACAATGAGCAGTTCTTC. Amino acid sequence: CAWTDVYNEQFF. Variable domain in full (rest from reference TRBV30 and TRBJ2-1): SQTIHQWPATLVQPVGSPLSLECTVEGTSNPNLYWYRQAAGRGLQLLFYSVGIGQISSEVPQNLSASRPQDRQFILSSKKLLLSDSGFYLCAWTDVYNEQFFGPGTRLTVL.

The rearrangement links TRBV7-9 to TRBJ1-6, with TRBD1 identical over 7 bases. The CDR3 contains 14 residues. From germline, CDR1 is SEHNR and CDR2 FQNEAQ (reference sequence). V lost 3 bases, J lost 8 bases, and 4 bases stayed unmatched. The CDR3 sequence is CASSLGRGDSPLHF. Here the CDR3 DNA reads TGTGCCAGCAGCTTGGGCAGGGGGGATTCACCCCTCCACTTT.

The chain couples TRBV10-1 to TRBJ2-5; D unclear. Germline V gives CDR1 WNHNN, CDR2 SYGVQD (reference sequence). Trimming stripped 6 bases from V and 4 bases from J, with 15 bases between. The CDR3 spans 14 residues. The DNA of the CDR3 is TGCGCCAGCAGCGCGACGGACCCGGGAGAGACCCAGTACTTC. Amino acid sequence: CASSATDPGETQYF.

The chain uses TRBV9 and TRBJ2-3; weak D call: TRBD1 (6 bases). The CDR3 spans 13 residues. Deletions cut 2 bases from V and 6 bases from J, with 10 bases between. Per germline, CDR1 SGDLS and CDR2 YYNGEE. The CDR3 DNA reads TGTGCCAGCAGCGTCAGGGGCGAGGATACGCAGTATTTT. Translated, it gives CASSVRGEDTQYF.

This clone appeared many times. The rearrangement uses TRBV15 and TRBJ1-2; no reliable D call. Trimming took off 2 bases at V and 8 bases at J, with 18 bases between the two ends. This CDR3 comprises 15 residues. CDR1 LNHNV and CDR2 YYDKDF come from the germline V gene (reference sequence). CDR3 sequence: CATSRSAVRTDGYTF. CDR3 sequence (DNA): TGTGCCACCAGCAGAAGTGCGGTCAGGACGGACGGCTACACCTTC. The full variable domain, with the rest looked up from reference TRBV15 and TRBJ1-2, is DAMVIQNPRYQVTQFGKPVTLSCSQTLNHNVMYWYQQKSSQAPKLLFHYYDKDFNNEADTPDNFQSRRPNTSFCFLDIRSPGLGDTAMYLCATSRSAVRTDGYTFGSGTRLTVV.

The chain couples TRBV7-2 to TRBJ2-4, with D perhaps matching TRBD1 (5 bases). With 1 base removed from V and 0 bases from J, the gap between germline ends came to 13 bases. CDR3 length: 17 residues. Germline CDR1 SGHTA, CDR2 FQGNSA. Here the CDR3 DNA reads TGTGCCAGCAGCTTAGAATTGGGGCAACTAGCCAAAAACATTCAGTACTTC. Amino acid sequence: CASSLELGQLAKNIQYF.

This clone came up once. Other DNA variants within this sample encode the same CDR3. This chain uses TRBV7-3 with TRBJ2-6; perhaps TRBD2 as D (6 bases). Germline V gene data show CDR1 as SGHTA and CDR2 as FQGTGA. This CDR3 has 17 residues. V lost 1 base and J 4 bases, leaving 14 bases between the germline ends. The CDR3 DNA sequence: TGTGCCAGCAGCTTAAATATGCGGGGAACAGGGGCCAACGTCCTGACTTTC. Protein product: CASSLNMRGTGANVLTF.

V is TRBV28 and J is TRBJ1-4; tentatively, D is TRBD1 (6 bases). Trimming pared 5 bases from V and 8 bases from J, leaving 18 bases between. Per germline, CDR1 MDHEN and CDR2 SYDVKM. The CDR3 loop spans 15 amino acids. The CDR3 DNA sequence: TGTGCCAGCAGTCCGAGGCAGGGGCGGGCGGAAAAACTGTTTTTT. It codes for CASSPRQGRAEKLFF.

This clone showed up just a few times. Here the CDR3 DNA reads TGTGCCAGCGATAGGGACAGTGCCAAAAATGGCTACACCTTC. The encoded protein is CASDRDSAKNGYTF. The chain carries TRBV6-1 and TRBJ1-2; 7 nucleotides align to TRBD1. The CDR3 sequence is 14 residues long. In germline, CDR1 is MNHNS, CDR2 SASEGT. Trimming at V came to 8 bases and at J to 6 bases, leaving 12 bases not matched to a gene.

This clone was observed a handful of times. The V and J genes are TRBV29-1 and TRBJ2-7; 9 bases map to TRBD2. This CDR3 is 16 amino acids long. Germline CDR1 SQVTM, CDR2 ANQGSEA. V dropped 4 bases and J dropped 3; count of bases not matched to a gene: 13. Here the CDR3 DNA reads TGCAGCGTTGGTGAAATATGGCGGGAGGGCCTCTACGAGCAGTACTTC. It yields the protein CSVGEIWREGLYEQYF.

As concerns this clone: The sample carries other DNA sequences with the same CDR3. This chain links TRBV18 with TRBJ1-1, with D possibly matching TRBD1 (6 bases). V was pared by 1 base and J by 1 base, with 7 bases between. Germline CDR1 and CDR2: KGHSH and LQKENI. The CDR3 has 14 residues. CDR3 loop: CASSPQQGNTEAFF. The CDR3 DNA follows: TGTGCCAGCTCACCACAACAGGGGAACACTGAAGCTTTCTTT.

The rearrangement joins TRBV28 to TRBJ2-6; D gene uncertain. This CDR3 region has 13 residues. The V gene's germline CDR1 is MDHEN and CDR2 SYDVKM. V was trimmed by 4 bases and J by 0 bases, leaving 1 base between them. This CDR3 is CASSYSGANVLTF. In DNA, the CDR3 is TGTGCCAGCAGTTACTCTGGGGCCAACGTCCTGACTTTC.

This sequence joins TRBV11-2 and TRBJ2-2; no firm D call. In germline, CDR1 is SGHAT, CDR2 FQNNGV. This CDR3 comprises 15 residues. Trimming removed 2 bases at V and 7 bases at J, with 14 bases between. CDR3 DNA sequence: TGTGCCAGCAGCTTAATTGGGGAATCGGGCGGGGAGCTGTTTTTT. Translating gives CASSLIGESGGELFF.

The rearrangement joins TRBV19 to TRBJ2-3; no reliable D call. Deletions cut 5 bases from V and 4 bases from J, with 16 bases between. CDR1 and CDR2 from the germline V gene are LNHDA and SQIVND (reference sequence). The CDR3 covers 15 residues. The CDR3 spells CASSRYHIPPDTQYF. DNA of the CDR3: TGTGCCAGTAGTCGCTATCACATCCCCCCAGATACGCAGTATTTT.

This clone has a handful of counts. Other DNA sequences in the sample encode the same CDR3. V is TRBV19 and J is TRBJ2-5, with 9 bases that match TRBD1. This CDR3 has 14 amino acids. After removal of 4 bases from V and 4 bases from J, the junction contained 4 bases not matched to a gene. Germline V lookup: CDR1 LNHDA, CDR2 SQIVND (reference sequence). The CDR3 spells CASSTTGGGETQYF. The CDR3 DNA reads TGTGCCAGTAGTACCACAGGGGGCGGAGAGACCCAGTACTTC.

The chain joins TRBV18 to TRBJ1-2; D uncertain. This CDR3 region has 13 residues. Germline V gene data show CDR1 as KGHSH and CDR2 as LQKENI. With 3 bases removed from V and 4 bases from J, the gap between germline ends came to 9 bases. In DNA form, the CDR3 reads TGTGCCAGCTCACCCGCGGAGAGCTATGGCTACACCTTC. Translated, it gives CASSPAESYGYTF.